These 4 T cell receptor beta chains were all obtained from the same sample, sequenced in a study of blood T cell repertoires in COVID-19. The method was immunoSEQ multiplex PCR; TCRdb's version includes in-frame clones alone and lacks a portion of them. The repertoire includes roughly 100,000 clones, under 90% of them detected once, and over 10% sits in the top ten. The sample consisted of peripheral blood. All receptors come from a human donor in a cohort sampled during active or convalescent COVID-19.

The rearrangement joins TRBV12-3 or TRBV12-4 to TRBJ2-1; D call uncertain. The germline V and J ends were trimmed by 3 bases and 9 bases, with 6 bases remaining between them. The CDR3 covers 11 residues. Written as DNA, the CDR3 is TGTGCCAGCAGTTTCGGAGTTGAGCAGTTCTTC. This codes for CASSFGVEQFF.

The chain recombines TRBV20-1 with TRBJ2-5; maybe TRBD1 (6 bases). V was pared by 3 bases and J by 2 bases, with 16 bases between. Germline loops: CDR1 DFQATT, CDR2 SNEGSKA (reference sequence). This CDR3 contains 15 residues. This chain's CDR3 is CSASFGQGLQETQYF. The CDR3 DNA reads as TGCAGTGCTAGTTTTGGGCAGGGGCTTCAAGAGACCCAGTACTTC.

V usage is TRBV7-8 and J usage is TRBJ2-7; D possibly corresponds to TRBD1 (6 bases). The CDR3 length is 17 residues. The germline V gene encodes CDR1 SGHVS and CDR2 FQNEAQ. V gave up 0 bases and J gave up 4 bases, with 19 bases separating them. CDR3 sequence (DNA): TGTGCCAGCAGCTTAGCGCCTTGGGCAGGGGCTCAATACGAGCAGTACTTC. This encodes CASSLAPWAGAQYEQYF.

The chain links TRBV11-2 to TRBJ1-1; TRBD1 might be the D (6 bases). The V and J ends lost 5 bases and 1 base respectively, with 14 bases between them. This CDR3 contains 15 residues. Germline V gene data show CDR1 as SGHAT and CDR2 as FQNNGV. CDR3 bases: TGTGCCAGCAGCGAAGGGGGGGTTTGGAACACTGAAGCTTTCTTT. It is translated as CASSEGGVWNTEAFF.